The 18 T cell receptor beta chains in this list originate from one sample, sequenced in a study of shared clonotypes between healthy human individuals. Here immunoSEQ multiplex PCR was the method, and the copy in TCRdb shows in-frame clones only, minus some. Among 1,400,000 or so clones listed, about 98.5% were seen once. Source material: naive CD4+ T cells sorted from blood. Subset given: CD45RA+ positively selected. The receptors stem from a man younger than 40 in good health.

The chain recombines TRBV4-2 with TRBJ2-1; D is possibly TRBD1 or TRBD2 (6 bases each). Looked up from germline, CDR1 is LGHNA and CDR2 is YNFKEQ. The CDR3 has 15 residues. V lost 1 base and J lost 6, with 13 bases in between. For the CDR3, the DNA is TGTGCCAGCAGCCAAGGACAGGAGGGAACCAATGAGCAGTTCTTC. It yields the protein CASSQGQEGTNEQFF.

The chain combines TRBV4-1 with TRBJ1-5, with a possible D match to TRBD1 (6 bases). With 2 bases removed from V and 3 bases from J, the gap between germline ends came to 11 bases. This CDR3 is built from 15 residues. CDR1 and CDR2 (germline): MGHRA, YSYEKL. The CDR3 bases are TGCGCCAGCAGCCAACTCACAGGGAACAATCAGCCCCAGCATTTT. Its protein is CASSQLTGNNQPQHF.

CDR3 protein: CASSAQLAGYYNEQFF. DNA for the CDR3: TGTGCCAGCAGCGCACAACTAGCGGGGTATTACAATGAGCAGTTCTTC. The chain is built from TRBV9 and TRBJ2-1; 10 bases fit TRBD2. Germline assignment: CDR1 SGDLS and CDR2 YYNGEE. The CDR3 runs to 16 residues. J gave up 4 bases and V 3 bases, and 7 bases lay outside the gene matches.

This clone has just one count. The rearrangement joins TRBV7-9 to TRBJ2-5; 7 bases fit TRBD2. CDR3 length: 15 amino acids. Unmatched junction bases numbered 3, after V lost 0 bases and J lost 2 bases. CDR1 is SEHNR and CDR2 is FQNEAQ in the germline V gene (reference sequence). CDR3 loop: CASSLALAAQETQYF. In DNA, the CDR3 is TGTGCCAGCAGCTTAGCCCTAGCGGCTCAAGAGACCCAGTACTTC. The full variable domain, with the rest looked up from reference TRBV7-9 and TRBJ2-5, is DTGVSQNPRHKITKRGQNVTFRCDPISEHNRLYWYRQTLGQGPEFLTYFQNEAQLEKSRLLSDRFSAERPKGSFSTLEIQRTEQGDSAMYLCASSLALAAQETQYFGPGTRLLVL.

To note about this clone: This same CDR3 is encoded by further DNA sequences in the sample. The chain employs TRBV2 and TRBJ1-4; no clear D. Germline V gene lookup returns CDR1 SNHLY and CDR2 FYNNEI. V lost 4 bases and J 6 bases, leaving 3 bases between the germline ends. The CDR3 spans 11 residues. The DNA of the CDR3 is TGTGCCAGCAGTGGTCATGAAAAACTGTTTTTT. Amino acids: CASSGHEKLFF.

The chain couples TRBV30 to TRBJ2-1, with TRBD1 matching over 10 bases. The CDR3 is 13 amino acids. V shed 6 bases and J 8 bases; nucleotides not matched to a gene: 7. Germline V gene lookup returns CDR1 GTSNPN and CDR2 SVGIG (reference sequence). The DNA of the CDR3 is TGTGCCTGCGACAGGGGGCAGGCCTATGAGCAGTTCTTC. Translating gives CACDRGQAYEQFF.

J is TRBJ2-2 and V is TRBV11-2; D is unresolved. Germline CDR1 SGHAT, CDR2 FQNNGV. This CDR3 has 15 amino acids. Trimming took 8 bases from V and 0 from J, leaving 13 bases between them. The CDR3 sequence is CASLQRWANTGELFF. The DNA for the CDR3 is TGTGCCAGCCTACAACGTTGGGCGAACACCGGGGAGCTGTTTTTT.

The chain carries TRBV19 and TRBJ2-7; 9 nucleotides align to TRBD1. Germline lookup yields CDR1 LNHDA and CDR2 SQIVND (reference sequence). The CDR3 length is 14 residues. J was trimmed by 2 bases and V by 3 bases; bases with no gene match: 2. CDR3 region: CASSIYRGPYEQYF. As DNA, the CDR3 is TGTGCCAGTAGTATCTACAGGGGGCCCTACGAGCAGTACTTC.

This rearrangement joins TRBV9 to TRBJ2-3; 10 bases match TRBD2. V was clipped by 4 bases and J by 0 bases; unmatched bases: 5. This CDR3 is 16 amino acids long. Germline V lookup: CDR1 SGDLS, CDR2 YYNGEE. In nucleotides, the CDR3 is TGTGCCAGCAGCAAAGGACTAGCGGCTAGCACAGATACGCAGTATTTT. Translation gives CASSKGLAASTDTQYF.

This chain joins TRBV6-4 and TRBJ2-3, with 12 bases that match TRBD2. The V gene's germline CDR1 is MRHNA and CDR2 SNTAGT. The V and J ends lost 5 bases and 0 bases, in that order; junction bases with no gene match: 3. This CDR3 comprises 16 residues. The CDR3 sequence is CASSSLAGGSTDTQYF. The CDR3 DNA reads as TGTGCCAGCAGTTCCCTAGCGGGAGGGAGCACAGATACGCAGTATTTT.

Details on this clone: Other DNA sequences in this sample translate to the same CDR3. V and J are TRBV18 and TRBJ2-7; D tentatively fits TRBD1 or TRBD2 (6 bases each). Trimming removed 2 bases at V and 4 bases at J, with 12 bases between. The CDR3 loop spans 14 amino acids. Germline V gives CDR1 KGHSH, CDR2 LQKENI. The CDR3 protein is CASSPTGTGYEQYF. The DNA for the CDR3 is TGTGCCAGCTCACCAACAGGGACTGGATACGAGCAGTACTTC.

This chain connects TRBV29-1 to TRBJ2-5; possible D gene TRBD1, 5 bases. There are 10 residues in the CDR3. Germline V gene data show CDR1 as SQVTM and CDR2 as ANQGSEA. This CDR3 reads CTKGFVTQYF. In nucleotides, the CDR3 is TGCACCAAGGGGTTCGTGACCCAGTACTTC.

The rearrangement links TRBV2 to TRBJ2-7; D is possibly TRBD1 or TRBD2 (5 bases each). V lost 3 bases to trimming and J lost 3 bases, with 15 bases between them. Looked up from germline, CDR1 is SNHLY and CDR2 is FYNNEI. There are 15 residues in the CDR3. The CDR3 DNA is TGTGCCAGCAGTGACAGGGACGGATTAGGCTACGAGCAGTACTTC. This codes for CASSDRDGLGYEQYF.

V gene TRBV29-1 combines with J gene TRBJ1-2; 7 bases are shared with TRBD1. Germline CDR1 SQVTM, CDR2 ANQGSEA. This CDR3 has 15 amino acids. The ends lost 6 bases at V and 1 base at J; junction bases unmatched: 11. CDR3 coding DNA: TGCAGCGTAACAGGGGTTGGTGGGATTAACTATGGCTACACCTTC. Translated, it gives CSVTGVGGINYGYTF.

V gene TRBV5-4 combines with J gene TRBJ2-7, with D tentatively TRBD1 or TRBD2 (6 bases each). V was trimmed by 4 bases and J by 0 bases, leaving 17 bases between them. Germline CDR1 reads SGHNT; CDR2 reads YYREEE (reference sequence). The CDR3 runs to 16 residues. CDR3 nucleotides: TGTGCCAGCAGCGTCTACAGGGCCGGGGGCTCCTACGAGCAGTACTTC. Translated: CASSVYRAGGSYEQYF.

On this clone itself: In the same sample, other DNA sequences code for this CDR3. The chain carries TRBV28 and TRBJ2-7; 7 bases are a match to TRBD2. The CDR3 covers 13 residues. With 3 bases clipped from V and 3 bases from J, the junction kept 2 bases outside the gene matches. Germline V CDR1 and CDR2: MDHEN, SYDVKM. The CDR3 spells CASSFGGGYEQYF. The CDR3 DNA follows: TGTGCCAGCAGTTTTGGGGGGGGCTACGAGCAGTACTTC.

V and J are TRBV7-3 and TRBJ2-1; D unclear. V lost 3 bases and J 8 bases, leaving 5 bases between the germline ends. Per germline, CDR1 SGHTA and CDR2 FQGTGA. This CDR3 contains 11 residues. As DNA, the CDR3 is TGTGCCAGCAGCTTCAACGATGAGCAGTTCTTC. Its protein product is CASSFNDEQFF.

The chain employs TRBV5-5 and TRBJ2-1; D is ambiguous. The CDR3 length is 14 residues. Trimming left V 3 bases short and J 0 bases short, with 7 bases between. From germline, CDR1 is SGHKS and CDR2 YYEKEE (reference sequence). The CDR3 DNA follows: TGTGCCAGCAGCTCAGCCAGCTCCTACAATGAGCAGTTCTTC. Residues: CASSSASSYNEQFF.